This is a list of T cell receptor beta chains from one sample in a study of blood T cell repertoires in COVID-19. The method was immunoSEQ multiplex PCR; TCRdb's version includes in-frame clones alone and lacks a portion of them. The sample consists of roughly 340,000 clones, around 89% of them appearing once. Source material: peripheral blood. The source is a woman in her 30s with COVID-19, enrolled during active disease. Each CDR3 is given without its conserved first and last residue.

cdr3_aa	v_call	j_call
AWSFSGNTIY	TRBV30	TRBJ1-3
ASTTQLGQEYGYT	TRBV19	TRBJ1-2
ATSGSSGGTYNEQF	TRBV24-1	TRBJ2-1
ASRMGQFTEAF	TRBV10-1	TRBJ1-1
ASSLSQGSYEQY	TRBV27	TRBJ2-7
ATSSGLNTGELF	TRBV24-1	TRBJ2-2
ASSLSGGVGPDTQY	TRBV11-2	TRBJ2-3
ASSSYGQNTEAF	TRBV7-9	TRBJ1-1
ASSHLQGTEAF	TRBV27	TRBJ1-1
SVPKGDEQF	TRBV29-1	TRBJ2-1
ASSVDRGNEQF	TRBV7-2	TRBJ2-1
ASSLVSDTEAF	TRBV7-9	TRBJ1-1
ASRWTSGEQF	TRBV6-5	TRBJ2-1
ATRGGREAGELF	TRBV24-1	TRBJ2-2
ATSDPGLSNQPQH	TRBV24-1	TRBJ1-5
ASSQQDTNQETQY	TRBV7-9	TRBJ2-5
ASSDTPNYGYT	TRBV18	TRBJ1-2
ASRREGVGGEQY	TRBV2	TRBJ2-7
ASSQAPWDRGSDGYT	TRBV4-1	TRBJ1-2
ASSPRVAGTQETQY	TRBV5-4	TRBJ2-5
ASSSTFLGQY	TRBV28	TRBJ2-7
ASSKVSRQPQH	TRBV21-1	TRBJ1-5
ASSYKTGESAEAF	TRBV7-9	TRBJ1-1
ASSTGQGAEKLF	TRBV19	TRBJ1-4
ASSDRDRSNTGELF	TRBV11-2	TRBJ2-2
ASSYPTGELF	TRBV6-6	TRBJ2-2
ATQTSGSSTDTQY	TRBV15	TRBJ2-3
ATSRDGRARTDTQY	TRBV15	TRBJ2-3
ASSFIQAEKLF	TRBV12-3/TRBV12-4	TRBJ1-4
ASSWTSGPYEQY	TRBV5-1	TRBJ2-7
ASSLYSGNTIY	TRBV7-2	TRBJ1-3
ASRPTEGGELF	TRBV3-1/TRBV3-2	TRBJ2-2
ASSFQGADTQY	TRBV11-2	TRBJ2-3
ASSPRGQRSQPQH	TRBV27	TRBJ1-5
ASSWQGASNSGANVLT	TRBV5-1	TRBJ2-6
ASSLVSGGQETQY	TRBV5-1	TRBJ2-5
AWIVDRGYTEAF	TRBV30	TRBJ1-1
ASSLGASGKTDTQY	TRBV11-2	TRBJ2-3
ASSDFTYRDRSSYEQY	TRBV2	TRBJ2-7
ASSSGTGFDEQY	TRBV7-9	TRBJ2-7
ASSYGAGWQTQY	TRBV6-6	TRBJ2-5
ASSLEPPGINYGYT	TRBV7-2	TRBJ1-2
ASSLGQGAGKDGYT	TRBV7-6	TRBJ1-2
ASSPGGGGLDTQY	TRBV18	TRBJ2-3
ASRETTGANVLT	TRBV25-1	TRBJ2-6
ASSLQGVVNNEQF	TRBV11-2	TRBJ2-1
ASSVRGSGRNYGYT	TRBV5-1	TRBJ1-2
ASSLGLNYGYT	TRBV12-3/TRBV12-4	TRBJ1-2
ASSPDRQVRTGELF	TRBV10-2	TRBJ2-2
ASSLRGTSGAIPSYNEQF	TRBV7-7	TRBJ2-1
ASSAYRGGYT	TRBV12-3/TRBV12-4	TRBJ1-2
ASSLGGGGDTQY	TRBV7-2	TRBJ2-3
APKGLAITGELF	TRBV4-3	TRBJ2-2
ATKASGSPGETQY	TRBV15	TRBJ2-5
ASSQLNSPLH	TRBV3-1/TRBV3-2	TRBJ1-6
ASGTGGNSPLH	TRBV6-5	TRBJ1-6
ASSAPRGGHRSYNEQF	TRBV9	TRBJ2-1
ASSVNAGGIGEKLF	TRBV2	TRBJ1-4
ASSGGPGETQY	TRBV2	TRBJ2-5
ASSTLGGRLAKNIQY	TRBV21-1	TRBJ2-4